The 27 T cell receptor beta chains below were found in one sample sequenced in a study of response to subunit inactivated influenza vaccine. TCRdb used MiXCR to reprocess the RT-PCR reads, holding one entry per CDR3 protein. The sample records about 620,000 distinct CDR3 sequences, 12% being singletons. Here the sequenced sample was PBMCs from blood, taken on the day of vaccination. The receptors stem from a man aged 50 to 60 who received an inactivated influenza vaccine.

CDR3 bases: TGCAGCGTTGCCCCGGGACAGGGGGCATCGTCTGCCAAAAACATTCAGTACTTC. This encodes CSVAPGQGASSAKNIQYF. This sequence joins TRBV29-1 and TRBJ2-4, with 12 bases lining up with TRBD1. V was pared by 4 bases and J by 1 base, with 11 bases of the junction left unmatched. Germline CDR1 is SQVTM and CDR2 is ANQGSEA. This CDR3 spans 18 amino acids.

This clonotype was detected only a few times. V gene TRBV24-1 combines with J gene TRBJ2-3; 11 nucleotides line up with TRBD1. After removal of 3 bases from V and 4 bases from J, the junction contained 2 bases not matched to a gene. The CDR3 contains 15 residues. In germline, CDR1 is KGHDR, CDR2 SFDVKD. DNA of the CDR3: TGTGCCACCAGTGATAGGACAGGGGGCTCAGATACGCAGTATTTT. As protein: CATSDRTGGSDTQYF.

The V and J genes are TRBV7-9 and TRBJ2-3, with 8 bases fitting TRBD2. The CDR3 is 15 residues long. Looked up from germline, CDR1 is SEHNR and CDR2 is FQNEAQ (reference sequence). Unmatched junction bases numbered 4, after V lost 3 bases and J lost 2 bases. The DNA for the CDR3 is TGTGCCAGCAGCTTGTCCGGGGGGGCCACAGATACGCAGTATTTT. Protein sequence: CASSLSGGATDTQYF.

This sequence joins TRBV5-1 and TRBJ2-7, with a weak D call TRBD1 (5 bases). With 4 bases removed from V and 2 bases from J, the gap between germline ends came to 16 bases. This CDR3 has 15 residues. Per germline, CDR1 SGHRS and CDR2 YFSETQ. The CDR3 bases are TGCGCCAGCAGCCTCCGGTCCGACAGACCCTACGAGCAGTACTTC. Residues: CASSLRSDRPYEQYF.

The chain combines TRBV29-1 with TRBJ1-1; D unresolved. CDR1 is SQVTM and CDR2 is ANQGSEA in the germline V gene. Trimming pared 3 bases from V and 1 base from J, leaving 6 bases between. This CDR3 is 12 amino acids long. CDR3 amino acids: CSVEPENTEAFF. In nucleotides, the CDR3 is TGCAGCGTTGAGCCCGAGAACACTGAAGCTTTCTTT.

This clonotype was counted only a few times. The chain has TRBV7-8 and TRBJ2-1, with a tentative D call TRBD1 (6 bases). The CDR3 is 17 amino acids. V lost 1 base to trimming and J lost 5 bases, with 18 bases between them. Germline V gene data show CDR1 as SGHVS and CDR2 as FQNEAQ. CDR3: CASSLVHPGAINNEQFF. In DNA form, the CDR3 reads TGTGCCAGCAGCTTAGTACACCCAGGGGCGATTAACAATGAGCAGTTCTTC.

The table lists this clonotype with many counts. CDR3 protein: CSASGSLLNEQFF. CDR3 DNA: TGCAGTGCTAGCGGGAGTTTACTCAATGAGCAGTTCTTC. V is TRBV20-1 and J is TRBJ2-1, with TRBD2 as a possible D gene (6 bases). The CDR3 is 13 residues long. Germline V lookup: CDR1 DFQATT, CDR2 SNEGSKA (reference sequence). V shed 3 bases and J shed 6 bases, with 12 bases lying between them.

The chain links TRBV6-5 to TRBJ2-3; the D gene is possibly TRBD2 (6 bases). The CDR3 has 16 residues. The germline V and J ends were trimmed by 0 bases and 0 bases, with 10 bases remaining between them. Germline loops: CDR1 MNHEY, CDR2 SVGAGI. The CDR3 DNA sequence: TGTGCCAGCAGTTACTCAGGAGGGGTTAGCACAGATACGCAGTATTTT. Translated: CASSYSGGVSTDTQYF.

This clonotype appeared a few times. The rearrangement uses TRBV2 and TRBJ1-1; possible D gene TRBD1, 6 bases. The CDR3 has 13 amino acids. V lost 6 bases, J lost 8 bases, and 16 bases lay in between. Germline assignment: CDR1 SNHLY and CDR2 FYNNEI. In DNA, the CDR3 is TGTGCCAGCAGCGATGGGACATACGACGAAGCTTTCTTT. This codes for CASSDGTYDEAFF.

The chain employs TRBV27 and TRBJ2-5, with TRBD1 matching over 8 bases. The CDR3 has 14 residues. Germline CDR1 reads MNHEY; CDR2 reads SMNVEV (reference sequence). With 6 bases clipped from V and 4 bases from J, the junction kept 7 bases outside the gene matches. As DNA, the CDR3 is TGTGCCAGCAGACTCCAGACAGGGGCAGAGACCCAGTACTTC. It translates to CASRLQTGAETQYF.

This clonotype was counted many times. The V and J genes are TRBV7-2 and TRBJ2-1; TRBD1 matches at 9 bases. The junction had 2 bases not matched to a gene; V was cut back by 4 bases and J by 7 bases. The CDR3 sequence is 13 residues long. Germline V gene data show CDR1 as SGHTA and CDR2 as FQGNSA. The CDR3 DNA reads TGTGCCAGCAGCTACGGGACAGGGAATGAGCAGTTCTTC. It is translated as CASSYGTGNEQFF.

This rearrangement joins TRBV7-9 to TRBJ2-7; 10 bases fit TRBD2. V lost 5 bases to trimming and J lost 4 bases; unmatched junction nucleotides: 8. This CDR3 comprises 15 residues. Per germline, CDR1 SEHNR and CDR2 FQNEAQ (reference sequence). The chain's CDR3 is CASSPKREGGYEQYF. In nucleotides, the CDR3 is TGTGCCAGCAGCCCAAAGCGGGAGGGCGGGTACGAGCAGTACTTC.

The sample holds a few counts of this clonotype. The chain has TRBV2 and TRBJ2-2, with TRBD2 matching 14 bases. The CDR3 is made up of 15 amino acids. V lost 6 bases to trimming and J lost 6 bases; unmatched junction nucleotides: 3. Per germline, CDR1 SNHLY and CDR2 FYNNEI. CDR3 protein: CASRGLAGVPGELFF. CDR3 bases: TGTGCCAGCAGGGGACTAGCGGGAGTTCCCGGGGAGCTGTTTTTT.

This clonotype occurred many times. This sequence joins TRBV7-9 and TRBJ2-5; tentatively, D is TRBD2 (5 bases). This CDR3 has 15 amino acids. Germline CDR1 is SEHNR and CDR2 is FQNEAQ (reference sequence). V was pared by 5 bases and J by 2 bases, with 15 bases between. The CDR3 region is CASSIVSGWQETQYF. The CDR3 nucleotides are TGTGCCAGCAGCATCGTTTCGGGATGGCAAGAGACCCAGTACTTC.

This clonotype has just a few counts. This chain joins TRBV15 and TRBJ2-3, with unresolved D. Germline lookup yields CDR1 LNHNV and CDR2 YYDKDF (reference sequence). The CDR3 runs 13 residues. The V and J ends lost 2 bases and 6 bases respectively, with 9 bases between them. The CDR3 loop is CATSRFGVDTQYF. The CDR3 nucleotides read TGTGCCACCAGCAGATTTGGTGTGGATACGCAGTATTTT.

This clonotype showed up just a few times. V usage is TRBV10-3 and J usage is TRBJ2-7, with a possible D match to TRBD1 (6 bases). Germline assignment: CDR1 ENHRY and CDR2 SYGVKD. V was pared by 6 bases and J by 5 bases, with 17 bases between. The CDR3 contains 14 residues. The CDR3 sequence is CAISPGTTSHEQYF. The DNA of the CDR3 is TGTGCCATCAGCCCCGGGACAACTTCTCACGAGCAGTACTTC.

This clonotype was seen a handful of times. The genes are TRBV29-1 and TRBJ1-1; no clear D gene. CDR1 is SQVTM, CDR2 ANQGSEA, per germline. The germline V and J ends were trimmed by 7 bases and 8 bases, with 17 bases remaining between them. This CDR3 has 12 residues. The CDR3 here is CSAIFTGREAFF. CDR3 bases: TGCAGCGCCATATTCACGGGGAGGGAAGCTTTCTTT.

This clonotype was seen ten or more times. V and J are TRBV7-2 and TRBJ1-5; D unresolved. The CDR3 is 14 residues long. V was shortened by 0 bases and J by 6 bases, with 9 bases between the two germline ends. CDR1 is SGHTA, CDR2 FQGNSA, per germline. CDR3 sequence reads: CASSLAMGGQPQHF. The CDR3 DNA sequence: TGTGCCAGCAGCTTAGCTATGGGAGGTCAGCCCCAGCATTTT. Together with reference TRBV7-2 and TRBJ1-5, the CDR3 gives the full variable domain: GAGVSQSPSNKVTEKGKDVELRCDPISGHTALYWYRQSLGQGLEFLIYFQGNSAPDKSGLPSDRFSAERTGGSVSTLTIQRTQQEDSAVYLCASSLAMGGQPQHFGDGTRLSIL.

This rearrangement joins TRBV20-1 to TRBJ2-5; weak D call: TRBD1 (6 bases). The germline V and J ends were trimmed by 0 bases and 2 bases, with 7 bases remaining between them. Germline V gives CDR1 DFQATT, CDR2 SNEGSKA (reference sequence). The CDR3 has 13 residues. In DNA form, the CDR3 reads TGCAGTGCTAGAGACGGACAGCAAGAGACCCAGTACTTC. Its protein product is CSARDGQQETQYF.

The chain recombines TRBV12-3 or TRBV12-4 with TRBJ2-3, with 8 nucleotides matching TRBD1. V gave up 6 bases and J gave up 4 bases; unmatched junction bases: 9. There are 15 residues in the CDR3. Here the CDR3 reads CASRQQGVVADTQYF. In nucleotides, the CDR3 is TGTGCCAGCAGACAACAGGGGGTGGTAGCAGATACGCAGTATTTT.

The chain links TRBV5-1 to TRBJ1-1; the D is unclear. There are 13 residues in the CDR3. The germline V and J ends were trimmed by 0 bases and 11 bases, with 14 bases remaining between them. Germline CDR1 is SGHRS and CDR2 is YFSETQ. CDR3 coding DNA: TGCGCCAGCAGCTTGGTTGGGGTTCAAAGCGCTTTCTTT. Encoded protein: CASSLVGVQSAFF.

In this sample, this clonotype turned up many times. The chain joins TRBV9 to TRBJ2-2; perhaps D is TRBD1 or TRBD2 (5 bases each). V shed 5 bases and J shed 7 bases, with 18 bases lying between them. Per the germline V gene, CDR1 is SGDLS and CDR2 is YYNGEE. The CDR3 covers 15 residues. The CDR3, as DNA: TGTGCCAGCAGTGGCGGGCAGGGAGTAATCGGGGAGCTGTTTTTT. It yields the protein CASSGGQGVIGELFF.

This clonotype turned up a few times. The chain couples TRBV10-3 to TRBJ2-1; 8 bases agree with TRBD1. Germline assignment: CDR1 ENHRY and CDR2 SYGVKD. The ends lost 4 bases at V and 0 bases at J; junction bases unmatched: 5. The CDR3 contains 16 residues. CDR3 nucleotide sequence: TGTGCCATCAGTGCCATCAGGGGGCTCTCCTACAATGAGCAGTTCTTC. This codes for CAISAIRGLSYNEQFF.

This chain joins TRBV5-1 and TRBJ2-7, with D unresolved. CDR1 is SGHRS, CDR2 YFSETQ, per germline. With 0 bases removed from V and 7 bases from J, the gap between germline ends came to 14 bases. There are 14 residues in the CDR3. The CDR3 loop is CASSLGRIEFEQYF. CDR3 DNA sequence: TGCGCCAGCAGCTTGGGAAGGATAGAGTTTGAGCAGTACTTC. Drawing the rest from reference TRBV5-1 and TRBJ2-7, the complete variable domain is KAGVTQTPRYLIKTRGQQVTLSCSPISGHRSVSWYQQTPGQGLQFLFEYFSETQRNKGNFPGRFSGRQFSNSRSEMNVSTLELGDSALYLCASSLGRIEFEQYFGPGTRLTVT.

The J gene is TRBJ1-3, the V gene TRBV6-1; possible D gene TRBD1, 5 bases. Trimming left V 7 bases short and J 0 bases short, with 10 bases between. The CDR3 has 14 residues. Germline CDR1 is MNHNS and CDR2 is SASEGT. The CDR3: CASTPQGSGNTIYF. The DNA for the CDR3 is TGTGCCAGCACCCCCCAGGGCTCTGGAAACACCATATATTTT.

This chain joins TRBV3-1 and TRBJ1-2; D not certain. Germline CDR1 is LGHDT and CDR2 is YNNKEL (reference sequence). V lost 4 bases and J lost 5, with 17 bases in between. The CDR3 has 15 amino acids. DNA for the CDR3: TGTGCCAGCAGCCGGTGGGAGCCCGACATATATGGCTACACCTTC. It codes for CASSRWEPDIYGYTF.

This rearrangement joins TRBV4-1 to TRBJ2-5; TRBD1 might be the D (6 bases). The CDR3 sequence is 15 residues long. Between the trimmed V and J ends, which lost 4 bases and 5 bases, there was a span of 17 bases. Germline lookup yields CDR1 MGHRA and CDR2 YSYEKL. The CDR3 DNA is TGCGCCAGCAGCCTCCAACAGGGTCGAAGGGAGACCCAGTACTTC. This translates into CASSLQQGRRETQYF.